Described below is a single TCR beta chain sequence and its context. Its antigen is undetermined. The TCRbeta library was prepared with unique molecular identifiers. Each CDR3 protein gets one entry after TCRdb re-called the PCR reads with MiXCR. The table lists a few hundred thousand distinct CDR3 sequences, around 25% of them singletons, with about 4.8% in the top ten. The data were obtained in a study of T-cell reconstitution after alpha-beta-depleted transplantation in children. Overall study findings and caveats: Counts and diversity of T cells one year after transplant came mostly from newly produced T cells.

The CDR3 is 16 residues long. V and J are TRBV21-1 and TRBJ1-3; TRBD1, as called in the table, went unchecked against the DNA. TRBV21-1 is a pseudogene. The sequence was obtained from a female patient under 10 years old who had a stem cell transplant for congenital amegakaryocytic thrombocytopenia, so the T cells may come from the graft donor. The specimen comprised PBMCs, mostly from graft donor cells, sampled 360 days after TCRalphabeta/CD19-depleted stem cell transplant. The DNA for the CDR3 is TGTGCCAGCAGCGCTCGGGACACGTACTCTGGAAACACCATATATTTT. It encodes CASSARDTYSGNTIYF.